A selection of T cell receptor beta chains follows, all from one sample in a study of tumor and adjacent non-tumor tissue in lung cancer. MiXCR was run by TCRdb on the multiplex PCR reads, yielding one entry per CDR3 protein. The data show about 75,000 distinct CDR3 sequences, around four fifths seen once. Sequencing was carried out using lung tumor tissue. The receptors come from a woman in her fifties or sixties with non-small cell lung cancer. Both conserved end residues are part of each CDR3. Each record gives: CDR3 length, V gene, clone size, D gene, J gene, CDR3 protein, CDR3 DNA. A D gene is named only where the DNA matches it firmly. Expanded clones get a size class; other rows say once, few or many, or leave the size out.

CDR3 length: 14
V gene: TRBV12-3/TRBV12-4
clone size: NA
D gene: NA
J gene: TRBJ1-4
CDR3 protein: CASTTGGCNEKLFF
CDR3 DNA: TGTGCTAGCACGACGGGGGGATGTAATGAAAAACTGTTTTTT

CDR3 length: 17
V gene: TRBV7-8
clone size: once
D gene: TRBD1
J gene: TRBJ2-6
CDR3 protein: CASSPQGVVSGANVLTF
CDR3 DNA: TGTGCCAGCAGCCCACAGGGGGTTGTTTCTGGGGCCAACGTCCTGACTTTC

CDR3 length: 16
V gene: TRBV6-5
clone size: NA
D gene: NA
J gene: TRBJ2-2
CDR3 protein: CASSPHRIANTRELFF
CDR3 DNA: TGCGCCAGCAGTCCCCATAGGATCGCGAACACCAGGGAGCTGTTTTTT

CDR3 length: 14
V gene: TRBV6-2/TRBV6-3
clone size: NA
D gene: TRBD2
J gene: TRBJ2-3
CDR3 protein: CACTRTSDADTQYF
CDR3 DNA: TGTGCCTGCACTCGGACTAGCGACGCAGATACGCAGTATTTT

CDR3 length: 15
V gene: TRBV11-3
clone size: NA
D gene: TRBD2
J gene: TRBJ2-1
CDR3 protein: CASSRLAGGGYEQFF
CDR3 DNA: TGTGCCAGCAGCCGACTAGCGGGGGGGGGGTATGAGCAGTTCTTC

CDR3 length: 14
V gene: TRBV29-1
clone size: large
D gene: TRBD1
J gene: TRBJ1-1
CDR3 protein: CSVGGGQDNTEAFF
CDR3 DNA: TGCAGCGTTGGGGGGGGACAGGACAACACTGAAGCTTTCTTT

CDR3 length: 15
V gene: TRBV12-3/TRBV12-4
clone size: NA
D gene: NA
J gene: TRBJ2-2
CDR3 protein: CASSWGRSNTGELFF
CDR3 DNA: TGTGCCAGTAGTTGGGGCAGATCGAACACCGGGGAGCTGTTTTTT

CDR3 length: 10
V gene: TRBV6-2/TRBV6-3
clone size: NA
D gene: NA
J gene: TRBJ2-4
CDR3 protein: CAIWRNLQYF
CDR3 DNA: TGTGCCATCTGGAGAAACCTTCAGTACTTC

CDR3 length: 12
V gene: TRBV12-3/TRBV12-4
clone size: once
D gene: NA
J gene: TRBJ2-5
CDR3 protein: CASSDPGQTQYF
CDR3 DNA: TGTGCGAGCAGCGACCCGGGTCAGACCCAGTACTTC

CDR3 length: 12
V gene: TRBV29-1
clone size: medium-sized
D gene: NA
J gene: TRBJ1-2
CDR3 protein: CSVEENSRGYTF
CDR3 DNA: TGCAGCGTTGAAGAGAACAGCAGAGGCTACACCTTC

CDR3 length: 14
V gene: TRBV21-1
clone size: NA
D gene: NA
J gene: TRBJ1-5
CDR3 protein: CASRLWDSNQPQHF
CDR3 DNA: TGTGCCAGCAGACTATGGGACAGCAATCAGCCCCAGCATTTT

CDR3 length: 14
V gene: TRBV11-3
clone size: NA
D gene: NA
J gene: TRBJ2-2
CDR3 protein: CVSSLARGTGELSF
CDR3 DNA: TGTGTCAGCAGCCTAGCGAGGGGCACCGGGGAGCTGTCTTTT

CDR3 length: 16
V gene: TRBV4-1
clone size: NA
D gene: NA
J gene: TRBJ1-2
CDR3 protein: CASSQERRPRGNGYTF
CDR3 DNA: TGCGCTAGCAGCCAAGAGAGAAGACCGAGAGGAAATGGCTACACCTTC

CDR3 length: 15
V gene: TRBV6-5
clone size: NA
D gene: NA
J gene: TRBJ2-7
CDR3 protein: CTSSLYELSSYEQYF
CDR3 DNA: TGTACCAGCAGTTTGTACGAGCTCAGCTCCTACGAGCAGTACTTC

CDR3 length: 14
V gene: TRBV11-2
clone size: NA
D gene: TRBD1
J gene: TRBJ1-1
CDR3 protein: CTNSFLDRGTEPFF
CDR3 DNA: TGTACCAACAGCTTTTTGGACAGGGGCACTGAACCTTTCTTT

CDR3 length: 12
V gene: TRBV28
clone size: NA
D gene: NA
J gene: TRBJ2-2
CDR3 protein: CAGISLAWELFF
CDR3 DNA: TGTGCCGGCATAAGTCTCGCCTGGGAGCTGTTTTTT

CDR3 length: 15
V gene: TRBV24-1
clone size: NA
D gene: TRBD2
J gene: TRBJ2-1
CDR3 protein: CATSGRIAGGNEQFF
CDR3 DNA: TGTGCCACCAGTGGTCGGATAGCGGGAGGAAATGAGCAGTTCTTC

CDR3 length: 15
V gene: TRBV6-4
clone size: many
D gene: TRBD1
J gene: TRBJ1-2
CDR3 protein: CASSESATGTYGYTF
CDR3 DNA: TGTGCCAGCAGTGAGTCGGCGACAGGGACCTATGGCTACACCTTC

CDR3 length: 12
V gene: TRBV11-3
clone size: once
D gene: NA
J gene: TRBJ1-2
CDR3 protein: CAIKTGYYGYIF
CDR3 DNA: TGTGCTATCAAGACGGGTTACTATGGCTACATCTTC

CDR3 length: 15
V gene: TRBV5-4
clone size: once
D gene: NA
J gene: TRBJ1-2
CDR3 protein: CTSSGSRVRAMAKTF
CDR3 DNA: TGTACCAGCAGCGGATCTCGCGTGAGAGCTATGGCTAAGACCTTC

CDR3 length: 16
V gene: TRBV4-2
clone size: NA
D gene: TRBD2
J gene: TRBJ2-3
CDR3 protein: CTSSQDGLARSDTQYF
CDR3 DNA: TGTACCAGCAGCCAGGACGGACTAGCGAGATCTGATACGCAGTATTTT

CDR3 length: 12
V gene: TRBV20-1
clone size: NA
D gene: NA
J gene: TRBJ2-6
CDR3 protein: CSATLGANVMTF
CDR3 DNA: TGCAGTGCCACTTTGGGGGCCAACGTTATGACTTTC

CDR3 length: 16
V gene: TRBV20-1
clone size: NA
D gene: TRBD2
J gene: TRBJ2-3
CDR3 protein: CNASPLTAGGQDTHYF
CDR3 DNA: TGCAATGCTAGCCCCCTAACGGCGGGAGGGCAAGATACGCACTATTTT

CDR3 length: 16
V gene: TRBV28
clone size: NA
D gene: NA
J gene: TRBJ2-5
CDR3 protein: CANRSPDRGSWETQCF
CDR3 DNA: TGTGCCAACAGATCGCCCGATAGGGGGAGTTGGGAGACCCAGTGCTTC

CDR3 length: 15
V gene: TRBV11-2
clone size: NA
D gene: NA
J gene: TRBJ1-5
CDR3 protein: CASSWDRYSNRPQHF
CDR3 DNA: TGTGCCAGCAGCTGGGACCGTTATAGCAATCGGCCCCAACATTTC

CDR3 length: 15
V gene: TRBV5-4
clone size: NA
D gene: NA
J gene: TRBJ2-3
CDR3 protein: CASNSKFGGTDTHYF
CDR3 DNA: TGTGCCAGCAACTCAAAATTCGGAGGGACAGATACGCATTATTTT

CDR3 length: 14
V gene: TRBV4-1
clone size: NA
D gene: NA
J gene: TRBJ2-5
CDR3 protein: CASSPQVCQETQYF
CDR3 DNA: TGCGCCAGCAGTCCACAGGTCTGCCAAGAGACCCAGTACTTC

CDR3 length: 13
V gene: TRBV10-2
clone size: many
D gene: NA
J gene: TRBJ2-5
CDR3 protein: CASSESGTETQYF
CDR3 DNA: TGCGCCAGCAGTGAATCCGGGACAGAGACCCAGTACTTC

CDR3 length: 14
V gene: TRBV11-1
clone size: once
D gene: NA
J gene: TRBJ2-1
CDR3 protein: CANSLRGGRYEQFF
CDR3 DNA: TGTGCCAACAGCTTAAGAGGTGGCCGGTATGAACAGTTCTTC

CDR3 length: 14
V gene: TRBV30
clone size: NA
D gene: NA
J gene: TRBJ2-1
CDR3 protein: CACQDSPSYNERFF
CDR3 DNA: TGTGCCTGCCAAGACAGCCCCTCCTACAATGAGCGGTTCTTC

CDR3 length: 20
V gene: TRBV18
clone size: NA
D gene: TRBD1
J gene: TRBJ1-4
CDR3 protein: CASSLRPGQGPSLSFGKLFF
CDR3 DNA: TGTGCCAGCTCACTAAGGCCGGGACAGGGTCCGAGTCTGAGCTTTGGAAAACTGTTTTTT

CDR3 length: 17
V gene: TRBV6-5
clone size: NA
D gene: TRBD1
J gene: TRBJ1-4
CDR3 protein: CTRNHLNPGGSNEKLFF
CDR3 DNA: TGTACCAGGAACCATCTTAATCCAGGGGGCTCTAATGAAAAACTGTTTTTT

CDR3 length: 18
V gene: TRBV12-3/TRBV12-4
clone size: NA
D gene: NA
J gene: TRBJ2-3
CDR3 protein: CASSSSDLALRGAETQYF
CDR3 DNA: TGTGCCAGCAGTTCGAGTGATCTGGCCCTGCGGGGCGCAGAAACGCAGTATTTT

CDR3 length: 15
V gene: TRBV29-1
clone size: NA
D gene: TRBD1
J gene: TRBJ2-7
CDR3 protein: CSVAIGGQGAYGQYF
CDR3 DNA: TGCAGCGTTGCAATAGGGGGACAGGGAGCCTACGGGCAGTACTTC

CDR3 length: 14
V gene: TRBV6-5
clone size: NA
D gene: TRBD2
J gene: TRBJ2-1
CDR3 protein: CASSHLGLADEQFF
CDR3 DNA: TGTGCCAGCAGTCACTTGGGACTAGCGGATGAGCAGTTCTTC